The entry below describes one T cell receptor beta chain. After constant-region reverse-primer amplification, full-length variable regions underwent semi-nested PCR with Nested Universal Primer A. MiXCR was run by TCRdb on the 5' RACE reads, yielding one entry per CDR3 protein. The table records 45,000 to 60,000 distinct CDR3 sequences, roughly a quarter of them present only once. Naive CD4+ cells had CD25+ Tregs removed. Germline V lookup: CDR1 KGHDR, CDR2 SFDVKD. V was shortened by 4 bases and J by 4 bases, with 7 bases between the two germline ends. This CDR3 region has 12 residues. The source material was tumor-infiltrating naive CD4+ T cells sorted from the breast tumor. Subset meaning: naive CD4+ T cells, CD4+CD45RA+CD25-. The chain joins TRBV24-1 to TRBJ2-7; D tentatively reads TRBD1 or TRBD2 (5 bases each). The TCR sequence derives from a female donor with breast cancer. The CDR3 loop is CATSEGTYEQYF. CDR3 bases: TGTGCCACCAGTGAGGGGACGTACGAGCAGTACTTC.